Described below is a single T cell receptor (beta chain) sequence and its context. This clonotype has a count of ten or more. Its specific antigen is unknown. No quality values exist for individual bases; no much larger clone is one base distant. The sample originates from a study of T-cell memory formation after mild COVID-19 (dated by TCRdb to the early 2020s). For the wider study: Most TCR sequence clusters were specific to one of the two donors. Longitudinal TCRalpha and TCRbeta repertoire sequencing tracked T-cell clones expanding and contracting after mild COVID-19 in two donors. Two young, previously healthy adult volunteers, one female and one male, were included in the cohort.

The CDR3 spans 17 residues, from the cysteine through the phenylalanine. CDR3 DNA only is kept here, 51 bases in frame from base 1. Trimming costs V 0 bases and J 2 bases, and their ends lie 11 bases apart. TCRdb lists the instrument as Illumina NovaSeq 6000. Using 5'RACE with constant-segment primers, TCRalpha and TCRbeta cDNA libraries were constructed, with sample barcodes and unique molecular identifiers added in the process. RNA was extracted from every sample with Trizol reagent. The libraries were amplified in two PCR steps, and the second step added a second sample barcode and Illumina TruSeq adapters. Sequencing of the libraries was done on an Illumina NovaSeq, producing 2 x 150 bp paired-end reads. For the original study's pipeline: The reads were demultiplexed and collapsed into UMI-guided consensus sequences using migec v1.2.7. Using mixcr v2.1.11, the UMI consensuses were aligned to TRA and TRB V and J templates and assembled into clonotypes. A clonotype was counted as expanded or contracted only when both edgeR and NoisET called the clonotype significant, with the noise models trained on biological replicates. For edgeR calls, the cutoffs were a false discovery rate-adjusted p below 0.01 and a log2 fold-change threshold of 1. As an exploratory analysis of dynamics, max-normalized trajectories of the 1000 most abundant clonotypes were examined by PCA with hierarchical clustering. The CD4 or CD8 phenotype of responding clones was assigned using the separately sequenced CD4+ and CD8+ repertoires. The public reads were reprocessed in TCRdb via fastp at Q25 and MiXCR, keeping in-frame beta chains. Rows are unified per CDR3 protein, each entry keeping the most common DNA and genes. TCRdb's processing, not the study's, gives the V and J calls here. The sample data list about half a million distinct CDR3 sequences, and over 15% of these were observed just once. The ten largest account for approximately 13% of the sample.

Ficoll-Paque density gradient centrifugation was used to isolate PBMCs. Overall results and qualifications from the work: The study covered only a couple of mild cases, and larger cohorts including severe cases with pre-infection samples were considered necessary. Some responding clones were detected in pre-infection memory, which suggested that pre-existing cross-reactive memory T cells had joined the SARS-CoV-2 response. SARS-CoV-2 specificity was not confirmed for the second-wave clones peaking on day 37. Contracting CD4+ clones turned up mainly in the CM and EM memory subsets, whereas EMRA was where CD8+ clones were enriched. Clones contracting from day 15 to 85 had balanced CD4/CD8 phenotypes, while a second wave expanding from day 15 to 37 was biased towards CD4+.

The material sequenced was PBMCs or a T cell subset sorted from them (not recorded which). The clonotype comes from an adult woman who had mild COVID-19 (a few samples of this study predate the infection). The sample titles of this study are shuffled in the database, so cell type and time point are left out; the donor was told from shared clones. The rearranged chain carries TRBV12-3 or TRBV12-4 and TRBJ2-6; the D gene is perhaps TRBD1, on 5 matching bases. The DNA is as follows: TGTGCCAGCAGTTTAGCGCAGGGTGGGGCTGGGGCCAACGTCCTGACTTTC. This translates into CASSLAQGGAGANVLTF.